One T cell receptor (beta chain) is described in this entry. Antigen: not known. TCRdb passed the 5' RACE reads through MiXCR, listing each CDR3 protein once. Here the sample spans around 510,000 distinct CDR3 sequences, about a fifth being singletons. The data belong to a study of T-cell memory formation after mild COVID-19. Findings of the study overall: Confirmation of SARS-CoV-2 specificity was lacking for second-wave clones peaking day 37. A second wave expanding day 15 to 37 was CD4+-biased; contracting clones were balanced. Pre-infection memory contained some responding clones, which suggested that cross-reactive memory had joined.

The ends were cut back, 6 bases at V and 0 bases at J, with 5 bases in the middle. In germline, CDR1 is MGHDK, CDR2 SYGVNS. This CDR3 has 12 residues. Sequencing input: PBMCs or a T cell subset sorted from them (not recorded which). The chain recombines TRBV25-1 with TRBJ1-1; D gene uncertain. This clonotype originated in an adult woman who had mild COVID-19 (a few samples of this study predate the infection). Cell type and time point are not known. CDR3: CASRTMNTEAFF. CDR3 coding DNA: TGTGCCAGCAGGACCATGAACACTGAAGCTTTCTTT.